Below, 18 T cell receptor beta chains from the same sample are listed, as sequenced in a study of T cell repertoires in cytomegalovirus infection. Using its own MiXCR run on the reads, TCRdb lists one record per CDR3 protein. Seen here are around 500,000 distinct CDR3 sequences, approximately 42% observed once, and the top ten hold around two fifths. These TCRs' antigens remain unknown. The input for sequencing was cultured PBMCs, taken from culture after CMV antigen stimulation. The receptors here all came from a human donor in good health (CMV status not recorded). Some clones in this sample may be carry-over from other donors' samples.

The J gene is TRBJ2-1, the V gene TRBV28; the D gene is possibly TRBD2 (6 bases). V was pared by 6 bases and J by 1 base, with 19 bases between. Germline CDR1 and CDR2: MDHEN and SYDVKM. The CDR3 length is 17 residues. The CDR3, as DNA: TGTGCCAGCAGGACCCCGTTGGTGGCGGGGTCCTACAATGAGCAGTTCTTC. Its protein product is CASRTPLVAGSYNEQFF. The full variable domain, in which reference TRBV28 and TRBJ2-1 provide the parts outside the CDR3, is DVKVTQSSRYLVKRTGEKVFLECVQDMDHENMFWYRQDPGLGLRLIYFSYDVKMKEKGDIPEGYSVSREKKERFSLILESASTNQTSMYLCASRTPLVAGSYNEQFFGPGTRLTVL.

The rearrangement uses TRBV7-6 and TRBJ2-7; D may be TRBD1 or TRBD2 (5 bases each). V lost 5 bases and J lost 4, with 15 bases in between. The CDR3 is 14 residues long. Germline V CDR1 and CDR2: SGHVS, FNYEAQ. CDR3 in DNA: TGTGCCAGCAGCCCGGGGATGGGGGATTACGAGCAGTACTTC. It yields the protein CASSPGMGDYEQYF.

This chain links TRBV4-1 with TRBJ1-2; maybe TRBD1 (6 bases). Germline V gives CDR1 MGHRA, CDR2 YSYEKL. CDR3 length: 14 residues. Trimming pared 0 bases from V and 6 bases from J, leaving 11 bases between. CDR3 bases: TGCGCCAGCAGCCAAGATCCCACAGGGCATGGCTACACCTTC. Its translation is CASSQDPTGHGYTF.

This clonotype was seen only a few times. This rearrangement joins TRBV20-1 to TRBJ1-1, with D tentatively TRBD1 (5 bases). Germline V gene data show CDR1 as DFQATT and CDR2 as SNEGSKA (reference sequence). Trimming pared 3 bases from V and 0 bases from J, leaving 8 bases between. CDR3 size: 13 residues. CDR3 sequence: CSASRDLNTEAFF. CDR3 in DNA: TGCAGTGCTAGTCGGGACCTGAACACTGAAGCTTTCTTT.

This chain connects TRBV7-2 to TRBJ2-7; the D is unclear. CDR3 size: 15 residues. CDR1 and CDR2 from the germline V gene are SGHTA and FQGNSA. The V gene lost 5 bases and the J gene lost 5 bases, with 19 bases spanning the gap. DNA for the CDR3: TGTGCCAGCAGCCCACCTTACACGCCCGGCGACGAGCAGTACTTC. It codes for CASSPPYTPGDEQYF. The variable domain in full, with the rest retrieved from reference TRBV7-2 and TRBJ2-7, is GAGVSQSPSNKVTEKGKDVELRCDPISGHTALYWYRQSLGQGLEFLIYFQGNSAPDKSGLPSDRFSAERTGGSVSTLTIQRTQQEDSAVYLCASSPPYTPGDEQYFGPGTRLTVT.

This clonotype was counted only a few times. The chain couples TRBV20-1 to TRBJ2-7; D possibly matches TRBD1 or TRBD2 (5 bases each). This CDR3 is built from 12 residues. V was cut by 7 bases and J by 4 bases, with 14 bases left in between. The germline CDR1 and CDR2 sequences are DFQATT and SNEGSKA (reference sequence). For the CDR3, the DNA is TGCAGTGGTCGAAGGGGAGAGTACGAGCAGTACTTC. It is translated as CSGRRGEYEQYF.

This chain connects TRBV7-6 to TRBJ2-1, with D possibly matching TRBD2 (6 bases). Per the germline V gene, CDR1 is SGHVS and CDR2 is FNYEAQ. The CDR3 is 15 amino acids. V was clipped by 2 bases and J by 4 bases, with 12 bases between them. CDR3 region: CASSLRRDVYNEQFF. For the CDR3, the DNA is TGTGCCAGCAGCTTAAGGAGGGACGTGTACAATGAGCAGTTCTTC.

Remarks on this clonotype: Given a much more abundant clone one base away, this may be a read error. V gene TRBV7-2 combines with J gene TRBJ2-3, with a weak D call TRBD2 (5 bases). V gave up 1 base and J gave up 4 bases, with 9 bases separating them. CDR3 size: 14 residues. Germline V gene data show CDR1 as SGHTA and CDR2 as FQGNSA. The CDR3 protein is CASSLGAEADTQYF. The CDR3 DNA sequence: TGTGCCAGCAGCTTAGGAGCGGAGGCAGATACGCAGTATTTT.

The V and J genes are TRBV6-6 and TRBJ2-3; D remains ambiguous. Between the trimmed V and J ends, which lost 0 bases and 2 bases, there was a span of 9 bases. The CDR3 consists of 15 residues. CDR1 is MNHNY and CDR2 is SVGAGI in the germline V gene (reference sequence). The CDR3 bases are TGTGCCAGCAGTTACTCGATGTCGACCACAGATACGCAGTATTTT. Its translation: CASSYSMSTTDTQYF.

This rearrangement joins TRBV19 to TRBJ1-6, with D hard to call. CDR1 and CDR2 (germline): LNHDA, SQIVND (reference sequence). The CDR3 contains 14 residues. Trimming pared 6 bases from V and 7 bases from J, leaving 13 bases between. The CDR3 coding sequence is TGTGCCAGTAGCCCGACGGGCCGCAATTCACCCCTCCACTTT. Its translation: CASSPTGRNSPLHF.

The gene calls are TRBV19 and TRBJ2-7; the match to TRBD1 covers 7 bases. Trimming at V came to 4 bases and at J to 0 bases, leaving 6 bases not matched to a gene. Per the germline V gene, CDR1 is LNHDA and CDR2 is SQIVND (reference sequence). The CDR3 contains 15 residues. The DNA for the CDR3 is TGTGCCAGTAGTAGCGGGTGGGACAGCTCCTACGAGCAGTACTTC. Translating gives CASSSGWDSSYEQYF.

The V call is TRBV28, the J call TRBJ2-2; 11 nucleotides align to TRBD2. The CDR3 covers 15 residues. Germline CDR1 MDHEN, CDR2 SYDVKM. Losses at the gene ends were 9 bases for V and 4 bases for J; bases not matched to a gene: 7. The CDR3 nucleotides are TGTGCCAGTAAACTAGCGGGAGTGACCACCGGGGAGCTGTTTTTT. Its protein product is CASKLAGVTTGELFF.

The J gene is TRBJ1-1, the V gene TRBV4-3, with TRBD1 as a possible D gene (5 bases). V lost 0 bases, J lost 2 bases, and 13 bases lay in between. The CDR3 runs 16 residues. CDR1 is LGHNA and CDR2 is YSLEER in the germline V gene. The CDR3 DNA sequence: TGCGCCAGCAGCCAAGAAGCGTCAGGGCTAAACACTGAAGCTTTCTTT. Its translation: CASSQEASGLNTEAFF.

This chain's CDR3 is CASSLEARGNTEAFF. The CDR3 DNA reads TGTGCCAGCAGCTTAGAGGCCCGGGGGAACACTGAAGCTTTCTTT. The chain joins TRBV7-9 to TRBJ1-1; D gene ambiguous. The CDR3 spans 15 residues. Trimming removed 1 base at V and 1 base at J, with 10 bases between. From germline, CDR1 is SEHNR and CDR2 FQNEAQ (reference sequence).

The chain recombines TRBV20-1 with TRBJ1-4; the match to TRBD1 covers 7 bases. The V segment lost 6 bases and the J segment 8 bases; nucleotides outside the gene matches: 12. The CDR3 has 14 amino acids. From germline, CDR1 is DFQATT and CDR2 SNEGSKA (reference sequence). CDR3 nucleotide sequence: TGCAGTGCCCGACCCGGGACAGTTTCCGAAAAACTGTTTTTT. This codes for CSARPGTVSEKLFF.

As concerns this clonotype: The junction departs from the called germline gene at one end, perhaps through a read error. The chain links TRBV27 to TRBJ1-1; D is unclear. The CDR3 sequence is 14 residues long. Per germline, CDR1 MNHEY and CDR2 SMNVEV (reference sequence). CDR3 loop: CASSFSLVNTEAFF. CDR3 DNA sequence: TGTGCCAGCAGTTTTAGTTTGGTGAATACTGAAGCTTTCTTT.

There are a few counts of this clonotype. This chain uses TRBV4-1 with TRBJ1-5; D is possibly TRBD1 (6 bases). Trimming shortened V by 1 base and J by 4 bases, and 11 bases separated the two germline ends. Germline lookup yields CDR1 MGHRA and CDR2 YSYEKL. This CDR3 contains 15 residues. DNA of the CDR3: TGCGCCAGCAGCCAAGTGACCGACAGGAATCAGCCCCAGCATTTT. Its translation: CASSQVTDRNQPQHF.

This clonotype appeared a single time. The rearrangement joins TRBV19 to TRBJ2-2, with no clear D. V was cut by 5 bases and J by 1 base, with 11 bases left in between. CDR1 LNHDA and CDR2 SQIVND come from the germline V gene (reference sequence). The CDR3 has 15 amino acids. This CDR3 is CASSFPQWNTGELFF. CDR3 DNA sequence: TGTGCCAGTAGTTTCCCCCAGTGGAACACCGGGGAGCTGTTTTTT.